This is a list of T cell receptor beta chains from one sample in a study of shared clonotypes between healthy human individuals. Measured with immunoSEQ multiplex PCR; TCRdb has only the in-frame clones, and not every one. This table holds some 2,000,000 clones, around 95% found once. Material: naive CD4+ T cells sorted from blood. These TCRs come from a man aged 18 to 29 in good health. CDR3s include the opening cysteine and the closing phenylalanine or tryptophan. A D gene is named only where the DNA matches it firmly. Where a row states a size, it is once, few, many or the class of an expanded clone; other rows omit it.

j_gene: TRBJ1-5; abundance: .; v_gene: TRBV2; d_gene: .; CDR3nt: TGTGCCAGCAGTCTGGAGACGGGGAGCAATCAGCCCCAGCATTTT; CDR3aa: CASSLETGSNQPQHF
j_gene: TRBJ2-5; abundance: .; v_gene: TRBV2; d_gene: TRBD2; CDR3nt: TGTGCCAGCAACCCGACTAGCGGGGGGACGGAGACCCAGTACTTC; CDR3aa: CASNPTSGGTETQYF
j_gene: TRBJ2-5; abundance: once; v_gene: TRBV15; d_gene: TRBD1; CDR3nt: TGTGCCACTCGAGACAGGGGCGAGACCCAGTACTTC; CDR3aa: CATRDRGETQYF
j_gene: TRBJ1-1; abundance: .; v_gene: TRBV7-9; d_gene: .; CDR3nt: TGTGCCAGCAGTTGGGGTGGTGACACTGAAGCTTTCTTT; CDR3aa: CASSWGGDTEAFF
j_gene: TRBJ2-3; abundance: .; v_gene: TRBV15; d_gene: TRBD1; CDR3nt: TGTGCCACCAGCAGAGATGGGAGGGACAGGGGTAGGCACCGACCCACAGATACGCAGTATTTT; CDR3aa: CATSRDGRDRGRHRPTDTQYF
j_gene: TRBJ2-5; abundance: .; v_gene: TRBV18; d_gene: TRBD2; CDR3nt: TGTGCCAGCTCACCAAGAGCGGGAGGCGAAGAGACCCAGTACTTC; CDR3aa: CASSPRAGGEETQYF
j_gene: TRBJ1-1; abundance: .; v_gene: TRBV10-3; d_gene: TRBD1; CDR3nt: TGTGCCATCAGTGAGTCGCAGGGGGCGGCCACTGAAGCTTTCTTT; CDR3aa: CAISESQGAATEAFF
j_gene: TRBJ2-5; abundance: .; v_gene: TRBV9; d_gene: TRBD1; CDR3nt: TGTGCCAGCAGCCCACGCGGGCCGACAGGGGGCAGGGAGACCCAGTACTTC; CDR3aa: CASSPRGPTGGRETQYF
j_gene: TRBJ1-1; abundance: .; v_gene: TRBV9; d_gene: .; CDR3nt: TGTGCCAGCGCTCTCGACAGGTCAGACACTGAAGCTTTCTTT; CDR3aa: CASALDRSDTEAFF
j_gene: TRBJ2-3; abundance: once; v_gene: TRBV5-4; d_gene: .; CDR3nt: TGTGCCAGCAGCTTGGGCGGGAACTTAGGAGATACGCAGTATTTT; CDR3aa: CASSLGGNLGDTQYF
j_gene: TRBJ1-5; abundance: .; v_gene: TRBV27; d_gene: TRBD1; CDR3nt: TGTGCCAGCAGTTACAGGGGGGCTCAGCCCCAGCATTTT; CDR3aa: CASSYRGAQPQHF
j_gene: TRBJ2-3; abundance: .; v_gene: TRBV5-1; d_gene: .; CDR3nt: TGCGCCAGCAGAACGATTGCTAGCACAGATACGCAGTATTTT; CDR3aa: CASRTIASTDTQYF
j_gene: TRBJ2-1; abundance: .; v_gene: TRBV10-2; d_gene: .; CDR3nt: TGCGCCAGCATGACCGGATTGGGTCGCACAGGTGTTCGCTCCTACAATGAGCAGTTCTTC; CDR3aa: CASMTGLGRTGVRSYNEQFF
j_gene: TRBJ1-3; abundance: once; v_gene: TRBV10-1; d_gene: .; CDR3nt: TGCGCCAGCAGTGATACGGGGCGAGGAAACACCATATATTTT; CDR3aa: CASSDTGRGNTIYF
j_gene: TRBJ2-1; abundance: .; v_gene: TRBV7-2; d_gene: TRBD1; CDR3nt: TGTGCCAGCAGCCCGCGACAGGGCCCGGGTGAGCAGTTCTTC; CDR3aa: CASSPRQGPGEQFF
j_gene: TRBJ1-5; abundance: .; v_gene: TRBV7-9; d_gene: .; CDR3nt: TGTGCCAGCACCCGGGGGGATAGCAATCAGCCCCAGCATTTT; CDR3aa: CASTRGDSNQPQHF
j_gene: TRBJ2-3; abundance: .; v_gene: TRBV28; d_gene: TRBD2; CDR3nt: TGTGCCATAGCGGGGAACACAGATACGCAGTATTTT; CDR3aa: CAIAGNTDTQYF
j_gene: TRBJ1-4; abundance: .; v_gene: TRBV4-3; d_gene: .; CDR3nt: TGCGCCAGCAGCCAAGACTTCTCGTTGGCGGATGCAACTAATGAAAAACTGTTTTTT; CDR3aa: CASSQDFSLADATNEKLFF
j_gene: TRBJ2-5; abundance: .; v_gene: TRBV27; d_gene: .; CDR3nt: TGTGCCACCGCCCCGGGGGTTAGGGAGACCCAGTACTTC; CDR3aa: CATAPGVRETQYF
j_gene: TRBJ1-3; abundance: .; v_gene: TRBV10-3; d_gene: .; CDR3nt: TGTGCCATCAGTACAGGCCGCTCTGGAAACACCATATATTTT; CDR3aa: CAISTGRSGNTIYF
j_gene: TRBJ2-1; abundance: .; v_gene: TRBV6-1; d_gene: TRBD2; CDR3nt: TGTGCCAGCAGTGCGTCGACTAGCGGGGGGACCTACAATGAGCAGTTCTTC; CDR3aa: CASSASTSGGTYNEQFF
j_gene: TRBJ1-2; abundance: .; v_gene: TRBV18; d_gene: .; CDR3nt: TGTGCCAGCTCACCACCTCGGTCCTCCCCTTCTAACTATGGCTACACCTTC; CDR3aa: CASSPPRSSPSNYGYTF
j_gene: TRBJ2-2; abundance: .; v_gene: TRBV6-6; d_gene: .; CDR3nt: TGTGCCAGCAGTTACATGACAGCGAACACCGGGGAGCTGTTTTTT; CDR3aa: CASSYMTANTGELFF
j_gene: TRBJ2-5; abundance: .; v_gene: TRBV10-3; d_gene: .; CDR3nt: TGTGCCATCAGTGCTTCAGGGGAAGAGACCCAGTACTTC; CDR3aa: CAISASGEETQYF
j_gene: TRBJ2-2; abundance: .; v_gene: TRBV18; d_gene: TRBD1; CDR3nt: TGTGCCAGCTCATCGGGACAGAGGGCTCTTAGCGACACCGGGGAGCTGTTTTTT; CDR3aa: CASSSGQRALSDTGELFF
j_gene: TRBJ2-2; abundance: .; v_gene: TRBV6-5; d_gene: .; CDR3nt: TGTGCCAGCCTTGGGGTCTGGAACACCGGGGAGCTGTTTTTT; CDR3aa: CASLGVWNTGELFF
j_gene: TRBJ2-7; abundance: .; v_gene: TRBV27; d_gene: TRBD1; CDR3nt: TGTGCCAGCAGTCCGCGGGACAGGGTATACGAGCAGTACTTC; CDR3aa: CASSPRDRVYEQYF
j_gene: TRBJ2-2; abundance: .; v_gene: TRBV6-4; d_gene: .; CDR3nt: TGTGCCAGCAGTGCACTTGGGACACCGAACACCGGGGAGCTGTTTTTT; CDR3aa: CASSALGTPNTGELFF
j_gene: TRBJ2-1; abundance: once; v_gene: TRBV15; d_gene: .; CDR3nt: TGTGCCACCAGCAGAGTTAGGACTAACTCTTACAATGAGCAGTTCTTC; CDR3aa: CATSRVRTNSYNEQFF
j_gene: TRBJ1-1; abundance: .; v_gene: TRBV7-9; d_gene: TRBD1; CDR3nt: TGTGCCAGCAGCCTCACGGGGACAGGGGGCGTAACTGAAGCTTTCTTT; CDR3aa: CASSLTGTGGVTEAFF
j_gene: TRBJ2-5; abundance: .; v_gene: TRBV7-2; d_gene: .; CDR3nt: TGTGCCAGCAGCTTAGGTTTCGGGGAGACCCAGTACTTC; CDR3aa: CASSLGFGETQYF
j_gene: TRBJ2-2; abundance: .; v_gene: TRBV6-1; d_gene: .; CDR3nt: TGTGCCAGCAGTGAAAGGAGGCAGAACACCGGGGAGCTGTTTTTT; CDR3aa: CASSERRQNTGELFF
j_gene: TRBJ2-3; abundance: once; v_gene: TRBV2; d_gene: .; CDR3nt: TGTGCCAGCAGTCGTAGCACAGATACGCAGTATTTT; CDR3aa: CASSRSTDTQYF
j_gene: TRBJ2-7; abundance: .; v_gene: TRBV7-6; d_gene: .; CDR3nt: TGTGCCAGCAGCTCGCAGGGGAGTCGTGGCTCCTACGAGCAGTACTTC; CDR3aa: CASSSQGSRGSYEQYF
j_gene: TRBJ1-1; abundance: .; v_gene: TRBV19; d_gene: .; CDR3nt: TGTGCCAGTAGGTCTTCGGTGGCAAGCACTGAAGCTTTCTTT; CDR3aa: CASRSSVASTEAFF
j_gene: TRBJ2-5; abundance: .; v_gene: TRBV25-1; d_gene: .; CDR3nt: TGTGCCAGCAGTGAAATAAAGGGGACGGGGGAGACCCAGTACTTC; CDR3aa: CASSEIKGTGETQYF
j_gene: TRBJ2-7; abundance: .; v_gene: TRBV19; d_gene: .; CDR3nt: TGTGCCAGTAGTATCGTCGCTGGCGGGGTCTACGAGCAGTACTTC; CDR3aa: CASSIVAGGVYEQYF
j_gene: TRBJ1-4; abundance: .; v_gene: TRBV5-4; d_gene: .; CDR3nt: TGTGCCTACCGACAGAATAATGAAAAACTGTTTTTT; CDR3aa: CAYRQNNEKLFF
j_gene: TRBJ1-4; abundance: once; v_gene: TRBV4-1; d_gene: .; CDR3nt: TGCGCCAGCAGCCCGGGGACGGCCGAAAAACTGTTTTTT; CDR3aa: CASSPGTAEKLFF
j_gene: TRBJ2-7; abundance: .; v_gene: TRBV28; d_gene: TRBD2; CDR3nt: TGTGCCACACTAGCCGGGGGGGGTTCCTACGAGCAGTACTTC; CDR3aa: CATLAGGGSYEQYF
j_gene: TRBJ2-1; abundance: .; v_gene: TRBV10-3; d_gene: .; CDR3nt: TGTGCCATCAGTGAAACTAACCTGGGGTACAATGAGCAGTTCTTC; CDR3aa: CAISETNLGYNEQFF
j_gene: TRBJ1-6; abundance: few; v_gene: TRBV5-1; d_gene: .; CDR3nt: TGCGCCAGCAGCTTGGATAATACCTTTTCTAATTCACCCCTCCACTTT; CDR3aa: CASSLDNTFSNSPLHF
j_gene: TRBJ2-2; abundance: .; v_gene: TRBV10-3; d_gene: TRBD1; CDR3nt: TGTGCCATCAGAGCGCCCGGGACAGGGAATGGGGAAGGGACCGGGGAGCTGTTTTTT; CDR3aa: CAIRAPGTGNGEGTGELFF
j_gene: TRBJ2-1; abundance: .; v_gene: TRBV9; d_gene: TRBD2; CDR3nt: TGTGCCAGCAGCCCACAGGGGACTAGCGGGGGACTCTCCTACAATGAGCAGTTCTTC; CDR3aa: CASSPQGTSGGLSYNEQFF
j_gene: TRBJ2-1; abundance: .; v_gene: TRBV18; d_gene: TRBD2; CDR3nt: TGTGCCAGCTCACCCCTAGTCGTAGCGGGGAGTAATGAGCAGTTCTTC; CDR3aa: CASSPLVVAGSNEQFF
j_gene: TRBJ2-5; abundance: once; v_gene: TRBV5-1; d_gene: .; CDR3nt: TGCGCCAGCAGCCCCGTTCGAGTTAACCAAGAGACCCAGTACTTC; CDR3aa: CASSPVRVNQETQYF
j_gene: TRBJ1-5; abundance: .; v_gene: TRBV6-1; d_gene: .; CDR3nt: TGTGCCAGCGTGGTCGAGAATAGCAATCAGCCCCAGCATTTT; CDR3aa: CASVVENSNQPQHF
j_gene: TRBJ1-5; abundance: .; v_gene: TRBV6-1; d_gene: .; CDR3nt: TGTGCCAGCAGTGAAGAGATAAGAGGTCAGCCCCAGCATTTT; CDR3aa: CASSEEIRGQPQHF
j_gene: TRBJ1-2; abundance: .; v_gene: TRBV18; d_gene: .; CDR3nt: TGTGCCAGCTCACCACCAGGCGTTGGCTACACCTTC; CDR3aa: CASSPPGVGYTF
j_gene: TRBJ1-3; abundance: .; v_gene: TRBV7-9; d_gene: .; CDR3nt: TGTGCCAGCAGCACACCAGGGGAAGGTGGAAACACCATATATTTT; CDR3aa: CASSTPGEGGNTIYF
j_gene: TRBJ2-7; abundance: once; v_gene: TRBV29-1; d_gene: .; CDR3nt: TGCAGCGTTGAGACAGGTGGTTACGAGCAGTACTTC; CDR3aa: CSVETGGYEQYF
j_gene: TRBJ2-2; abundance: medium-sized; v_gene: TRBV6-4; d_gene: TRBD2; CDR3nt: TGTGCCAGCAGTGAGACTGGCGGGGGGGCCTCCGGGGAGCTGTTTTTT; CDR3aa: CASSETGGGASGELFF